These T cell receptor beta chains were read from a single sample in a study of OX40 agonist ivuxolimab in advanced cancers. Only in-frame clones appear in the TCRdb table, and some are missing; sequencing was by immunoSEQ multiplex PCR. The table records roughly 58,000 clones, around 88% of them present only once. The specimen comprised CD4+ or CD8+ T cells sorted from blood, sampled in a trial of the OX40 agonist ivuxolimab. The receptors stem from an adult with an advanced solid tumor such as melanoma, head and neck, liver or kidney cancer. CDR3s include the opening cysteine and the closing phenylalanine or tryptophan. D genes are given only for firm matches. Only some rows state a clone size, as once, few, many or a class for expanded clones.

j_gene | abundance | v_gene | d_gene | CDR3nt | CDR3aa
TRBJ1-1 | NA | TRBV5-1 | NA | TGCGCCAGCAGCTTGGAGGGGGATAACACTGAAGCTTTCTTT | CASSLEGDNTEAFF
TRBJ1-4 | NA | TRBV30 | NA | TGTGCCTGGAGTGGGGGGAGAACTAATGAAAAACTGTTTTTT | CAWSGGRTNEKLFF
TRBJ2-2 | NA | TRBV7-9 | NA | TGTGCCAGCAGCCCGGGGGCCGTTTCAGGCACCGGGGAGCTGTTTTTT | CASSPGAVSGTGELFF
TRBJ1-2 | few | TRBV6-1 | NA | TGTGCCAGCAGTATTCGGACGGCACGTGATGGCTACACCTTC | CASSIRTARDGYTF
TRBJ2-1 | NA | TRBV2 | TRBD2 | TGTGCCAGCAGCTGGACTAGCGGGATTGGAGAGCAGTTCTTC | CASSWTSGIGEQFF
TRBJ2-7 | few | TRBV6-1 | NA | TGTGCCAGCAGTGGTAGACAGGTCAACTCCTACGAGCAGTACTTC | CASSGRQVNSYEQYF
TRBJ1-1 | NA | TRBV18 | TRBD1 | TGTGCCAGCTCACCATCCGGGACAGAGAACACTGAAGCTTTCTTT | CASSPSGTENTEAFF
TRBJ1-1 | NA | TRBV28 | NA | TGTGCCAGCAGTTCCCCCGGGACTTCTATGAACACTGAAGCTTTCTTT | CASSSPGTSMNTEAFF
TRBJ2-7 | NA | TRBV18 | TRBD1 | TGTGCCAGCTCACGCGGACAGGAGAGCTCCTACGAGCAGTACTTC | CASSRGQESSYEQYF
TRBJ1-5 | NA | TRBV18 | NA | TGTGCCAGCTCCCTGAACCGGGGGTTTAATCAGCCCCAGCATTTT | CASSLNRGFNQPQHF
TRBJ2-3 | NA | TRBV4-1 | TRBD2 | TGCGCCAGCAGCCGGGTAGCGGGGGGCACAGATACGCAGTATTTT | CASSRVAGGTDTQYF
TRBJ2-3 | NA | TRBV2 | NA | TGTGCCAGCAGTGATAGGACCAGCACAGATACGCAGTATTTT | CASSDRTSTDTQYF
TRBJ1-1 | NA | TRBV6-5 | NA | TGTGCCAGCAGTTATCAGGTGAACACTGAAGCTTTCTTT | CASSYQVNTEAFF
TRBJ1-1 | NA | TRBV28 | NA | TGTGCCAGCAGCTATAACCGGGCCGAAGCTTTCTTT | CASSYNRAEAFF
TRBJ1-2 | NA | TRBV2 | NA | TGTGCCAGCAGTGATCGAGATCCCAGCTATGGCTACACCTTC | CASSDRDPSYGYTF
TRBJ2-2 | once | TRBV7-9 | TRBD2 | TGTGCCAGCAGCCCTCGACTAGCGATAACCGGGGAGCTGTTTTTT | CASSPRLAITGELFF
TRBJ2-7 | NA | TRBV2 | TRBD2 | TGTGCCAGCGGGAGGGCGACCTACGAGCAGTACTTC | CASGRATYEQYF
TRBJ2-5 | NA | TRBV5-1 | TRBD2 | TGCGCCAGCAGCTTGGGCGGGGGGGCCCCGTGGCAAGAGACCCAGTACTTC | CASSLGGGAPWQETQYF
TRBJ2-7 | NA | TRBV11-2 | TRBD1 | TGTGCCAGCAGCTTAGCTAGGACAGGGACCTACGAGCAGTACTTC | CASSLARTGTYEQYF
TRBJ2-3 | NA | TRBV19 | NA | TGTGCCAGTAGTATCTCCGTTACGAGCACAGATACGCAGTATTTT | CASSISVTSTDTQYF
TRBJ2-6 | once | TRBV27 | NA | TGTGCCAGCAGTTCGGCCGGGGCTGGGGCCAACGTCCTGACTTTC | CASSSAGAGANVLTF
TRBJ1-1 | few | TRBV2 | NA | TGTGCCAGCAGTCGACAGGAGAACACTGAAGCTTTCTTT | CASSRQENTEAFF
TRBJ1-2 | once | TRBV28 | NA | TGTGCCAGCAGTTGGGCCTATGGCTACACCTTC | CASSWAYGYTF
TRBJ1-2 | NA | TRBV5-1 | NA | TGCGCCAGCAGCCCGGACGTAGGAAGAGGCTATGGCTACACCTTC | CASSPDVGRGYGYTF
TRBJ2-1 | NA | TRBV11-2 | TRBD2 | TGTGCCAGCAGCTTCCGAGGTAGCGGGGGGGCCCATGAGCAGTTCTTC | CASSFRGSGGAHEQFF
TRBJ2-7 | NA | TRBV6-5 | TRBD1 | TGTGCCAGCGGGACAGGGGGCTACGAGCAGTACTTC | CASGTGGYEQYF
TRBJ2-5 | NA | TRBV5-1 | TRBD1 | TGCGCCAGCAGCTCACAGGGGGCGCGCGAGACCCAGTACTTC | CASSSQGARETQYF
TRBJ1-1 | few | TRBV19 | NA | TGTGCCAGTACCGTGAACACTGAAGCTTTCTTT | CASTVNTEAFF
TRBJ2-2 | NA | TRBV10-3 | NA | TGTGCCATCAGTGAGGCAGGGAAGACCGGGGAGCTGTTTTTT | CAISEAGKTGELFF